The following is a T cell receptor beta chain sequence with its context. The target antigen is unknown. TCRdb's table, derived via immunoSEQ multiplex PCR, lists solely in-frame clones and lacks some. The sample records about 2,200,000 clones, roughly 91% being singletons. As defined, naive CD8 cells were CD45RO-negative and positively selected for CCR7, with terminally differentiated effector memory CD45RA+ cells excluded. This entry is derived from a study of shared clonotypes between healthy human individuals. Study results and limitations: Sequencing depth was predicted to influence how clonotypes are shared among donors.

V dropped 1 base and J dropped 2 bases, with 12 bases sitting between them. The CDR3 sequence is 17 residues long. Germline V gene data show CDR1 as MNHNS and CDR2 as SASEGT. The chain links TRBV6-1 to TRBJ2-6; the D gene is possibly TRBD1 (6 bases). The sequence came from a man younger than 35 in good health. Some clones in this sample may be carry-over from other donors' samples. The sample comprised naive CD8+ T cells from PBMCs. CDR3 sequence: CASSEVYRVAGANVLTF. DNA of the CDR3: TGTGCCAGCAGTGAAGTCTACAGGGTGGCTGGGGCCAACGTCCTGACTTTC.